The T cell receptor beta chain described here comes from a study of blood T cell repertoires in COVID-19. Looking at the study overall: COVID-19 samples, acute and convalescent, were from the United States, Italy and Spain. PBMCs, B-cell-depleted T cells, or T cells provided the cDNA or gDNA that made up the material.

CDR3 length: 11 amino acids. The V gene lost 8 bases and the J gene lost 0 bases, with 4 bases spanning the gap. Germline loops: CDR1 SGHDN, CDR2 FVKESK. The authors' processing: Amplifying reference gene primers gave estimates of nucleated cell counts. The assay was immunoSEQ multiplex PCR, and TCRdb's table has in-frame clones only and misses some. The DNA gave D and trimming, while V, J and clone size come from that table. The table includes roughly 120,000 clones, 70% to 90% detected once. The receptor's source is a man aged 35-49 years with acute or convalescent COVID-19. The chain couples TRBV14 to TRBJ1-1, with D unresolved. Sequenced material: peripheral blood. In DNA, the CDR3 is TGTGCCAGCGTTATGAACACTGAAGCTTTCTTT. This translates into CASVMNTEAFF. The complete variable domain, with remaining parts taken from reference TRBV14 and TRBJ1-1, reads EAGVTQFPSHSVIEKGQTVTLRCDPISGHDNLYWYRRVMGKEIKFLLHFVKESKQDESGMPNNRFLAERTGGTYSTLKVQPAELEDSGVYFCASVMNTEAFFGQGTRLTVV.